The rows below give T cell receptor beta chains drawn from one sample of a study of T-cell reconstitution after alpha-beta-depleted transplantation in children. Each CDR3 protein gets one entry after TCRdb re-called the PCR reads with MiXCR. The top ten hold roughly 4.7% of the sample, which has about 200,000 distinct CDR3 sequences, just under 6.5% seen once. This sample comprised PBMCs, obtained before TCRalphabeta/CD19-depleted stem cell transplant. The receptor source for this set is a girl under three years old with combined immunodeficiency, due to receive a stem cell transplant. Each CDR3 is given with its conserved first and last residue. The D gene is left open where the match is weak. Size is stated as once, few, many, or a class for an expanded clone.

>-|TRBV5-1|TRBJ2-7|many
TGCGCCAGCAGCGTCCAGAGCAGCGCCTCCTACGAGCAGTACTTC
CASSVQSSASYEQYF
>-|TRBV7-7|TRBJ2-2|many
TGTGCTAGCAGCTTAGAAAGGGGTGACTGGGAGCTGTTTTTT
CASSLERGDWELFF
>TRBD2|TRBV29-1|TRBJ2-7|many
TGCAGCGTTGGTGAGGCTAGCGGGAGGTACGAGCAGTACTTC
CSVGEASGRYEQYF
>TRBD1|TRBV4-3|TRBJ2-2|few
TGCGCCAGCAGCCAAGGGTCCGGGACAGGGAACACCGGGGAGCTGTTTTTT
CASSQGSGTGNTGELFF
>-|TRBV21-1|TRBJ2-5|many
TGTGCCAGCATCCTAAACTGTTCAGGGGGTAGGGGCCAAGAGACCCAGTACTTC
CASILNCSGGRGQETQYF
>TRBD2|TRBV13|TRBJ2-7|many
TGTGCCAGCAGCTCTGGGACTAGCGGGACCTCCTACGAGCAGTACTTC
CASSSGTSGTSYEQYF
>-|TRBV12-3/TRBV12-4|TRBJ1-2|many
TGTGCCAGCAGTTTGGTAGGGGCAGGGAACTATGGCTACACCTTC
CASSLVGAGNYGYTF
>-|TRBV12-3/TRBV12-4|TRBJ2-7|many
TGTGCCAGCAGTTTAGTAGACAGCTCCTACGAGCAGTACTTC
CASSLVDSSYEQYF
>TRBD2|TRBV7-6|TRBJ2-1|many
TGTGCCAGCAGCTTAGTAGTATCCGGGGGGTGGATGAATGAGCAGTTCTTC
CASSLVVSGGWMNEQFF
>-|TRBV7-9|TRBJ2-1|many
TGTGCCAGCAGCTTAAGCAGGGTAGGAGAGCAGTTCTTC
CASSLSRVGEQFF